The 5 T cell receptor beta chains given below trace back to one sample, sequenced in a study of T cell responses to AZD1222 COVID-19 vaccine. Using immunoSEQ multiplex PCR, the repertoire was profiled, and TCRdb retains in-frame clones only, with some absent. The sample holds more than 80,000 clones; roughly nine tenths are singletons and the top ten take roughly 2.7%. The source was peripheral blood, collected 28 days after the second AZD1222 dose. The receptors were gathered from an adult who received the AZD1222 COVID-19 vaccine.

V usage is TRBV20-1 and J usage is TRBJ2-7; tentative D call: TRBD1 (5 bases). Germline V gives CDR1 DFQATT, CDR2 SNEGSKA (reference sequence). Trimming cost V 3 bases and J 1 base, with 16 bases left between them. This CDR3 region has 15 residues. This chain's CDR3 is CSASSETVFSYEQYF. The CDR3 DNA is TGCAGTGCTAGTTCTGAGACAGTATTTTCCTACGAGCAGTACTTC.

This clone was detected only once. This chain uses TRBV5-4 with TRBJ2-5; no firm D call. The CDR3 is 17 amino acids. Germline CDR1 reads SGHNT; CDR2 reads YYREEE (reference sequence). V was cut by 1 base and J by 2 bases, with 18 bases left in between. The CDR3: CASSLLRTANIQETQYF. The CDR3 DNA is TGTGCCAGCAGCTTGTTGAGGACGGCAAACATACAAGAGACCCAGTACTTC.

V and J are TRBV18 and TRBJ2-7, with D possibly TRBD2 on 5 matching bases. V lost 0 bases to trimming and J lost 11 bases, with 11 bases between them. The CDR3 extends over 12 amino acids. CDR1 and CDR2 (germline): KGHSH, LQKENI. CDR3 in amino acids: CASSPPLEEKYF. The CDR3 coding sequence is TGTGCCAGCTCACCACCGTTGGAGGAGAAGTACTTC.

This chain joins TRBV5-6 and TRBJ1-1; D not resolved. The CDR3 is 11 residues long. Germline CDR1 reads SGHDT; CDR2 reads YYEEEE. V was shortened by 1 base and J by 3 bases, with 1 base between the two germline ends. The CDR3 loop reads CASSLYTEAFF. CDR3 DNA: TGTGCCAGCAGCTTGTACACTGAAGCTTTCTTT.

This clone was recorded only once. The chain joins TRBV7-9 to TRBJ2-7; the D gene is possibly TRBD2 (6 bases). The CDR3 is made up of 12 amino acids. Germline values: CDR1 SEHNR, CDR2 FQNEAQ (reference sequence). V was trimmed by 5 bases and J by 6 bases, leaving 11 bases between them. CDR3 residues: CASSRTGVEQYF. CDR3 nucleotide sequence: TGTGCCAGCAGCCGGACGGGGGTCGAGCAGTACTTC. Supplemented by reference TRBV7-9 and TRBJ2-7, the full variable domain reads DTGVSQNPRHKITKRGQNVTFRCDPISEHNRLYWYRQTLGQGPEFLTYFQNEAQLEKSRLLSDRFSAERPKGSFSTLEIQRTEQGDSAMYLCASSRTGVEQYFGPGTRLTVT.